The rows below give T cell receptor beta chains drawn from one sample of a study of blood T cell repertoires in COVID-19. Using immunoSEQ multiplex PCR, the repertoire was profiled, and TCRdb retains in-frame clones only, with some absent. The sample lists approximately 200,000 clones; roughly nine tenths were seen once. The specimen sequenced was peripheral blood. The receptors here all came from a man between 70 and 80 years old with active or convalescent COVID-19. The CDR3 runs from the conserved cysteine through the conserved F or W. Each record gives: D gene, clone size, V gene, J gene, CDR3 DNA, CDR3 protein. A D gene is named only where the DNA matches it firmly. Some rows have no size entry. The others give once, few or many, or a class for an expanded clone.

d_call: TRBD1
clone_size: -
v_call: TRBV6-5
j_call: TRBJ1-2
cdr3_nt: TGTGCCAGCAGTCACGGACAGGGAGCCTATGGCTACACCTTC
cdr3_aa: CASSHGQGAYGYTF

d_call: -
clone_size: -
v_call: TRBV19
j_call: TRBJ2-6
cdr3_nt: TGTGCCAGTAGCAGGTTGGCCCTAGGACAGAACCCAAACCTCTCTGGGGCCAACGTCCTGACTTTC
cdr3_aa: CASSRLALGQNPNLSGANVLTF

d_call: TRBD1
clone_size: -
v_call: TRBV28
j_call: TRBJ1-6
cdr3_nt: TGTGCCAGCAGAAAAAGACAGGGTGAAAATTCACCCCTCCACTTT
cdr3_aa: CASRKRQGENSPLHF

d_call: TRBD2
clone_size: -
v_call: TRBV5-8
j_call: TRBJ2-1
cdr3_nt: TGTGCCAGCAGCTTGGGGACTAGCGGGAGTGAGCAGTTCTTC
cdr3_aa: CASSLGTSGSEQFF

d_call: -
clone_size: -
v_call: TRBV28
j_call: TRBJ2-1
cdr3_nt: TGTGCCAGCAGTTTAGGCGGATCCCGCAATGAGCAGTTCTTC
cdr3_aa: CASSLGGSRNEQFF

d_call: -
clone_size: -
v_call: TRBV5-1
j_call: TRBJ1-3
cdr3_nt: TGCGCCAGCTCGATGAAACAGGGATCTGGAAACACCATATATTTT
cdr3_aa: CASSMKQGSGNTIYF

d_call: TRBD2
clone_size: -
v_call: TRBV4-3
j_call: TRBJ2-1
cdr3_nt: TGCGCCAGCAGCCAAGCTAGCGGGGGCTGGAATGAGCAGTTCTTC
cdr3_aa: CASSQASGGWNEQFF

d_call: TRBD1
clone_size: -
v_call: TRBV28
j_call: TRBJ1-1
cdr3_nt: TGTGCCAGCAGAGCGGACAGGATCGCTGAAGCTTTCTTT
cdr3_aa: CASRADRIAEAFF

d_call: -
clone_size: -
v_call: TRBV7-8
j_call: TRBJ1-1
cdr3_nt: TGTGCCAGCAGCTTAGCGGCACAGGTGGACACTGAAGCTTTCTTT
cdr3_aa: CASSLAAQVDTEAFF

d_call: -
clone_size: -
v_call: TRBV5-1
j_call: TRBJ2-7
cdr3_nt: TGCGCCAGCAGCTTGGGGACACTGGCCTACGAGCAGTACTTC
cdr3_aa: CASSLGTLAYEQYF

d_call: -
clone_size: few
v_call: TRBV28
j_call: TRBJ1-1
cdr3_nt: TGTGCCAGCAGCCCCCACTTTGGCGGCAGGGTTCGCGGTGAAGCTTTCTTT
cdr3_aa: CASSPHFGGRVRGEAFF

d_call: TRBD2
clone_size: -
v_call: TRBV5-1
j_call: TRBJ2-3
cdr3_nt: TGCGCCAGTAAATCGGGGACTAGCGGTGACACAGATACGCAGTATTTT
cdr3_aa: CASKSGTSGDTDTQYF

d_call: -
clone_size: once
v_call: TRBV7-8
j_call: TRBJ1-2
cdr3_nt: TGTGCCAGCAGCTTATATGGAGGGGACTTTGATGGCTACACCTTC
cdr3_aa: CASSLYGGDFDGYTF

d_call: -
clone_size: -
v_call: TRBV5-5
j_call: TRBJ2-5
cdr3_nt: TGTGCCAGCAGCTTGAGCCCCATACAAGAGACCCAGTACTTC
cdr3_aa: CASSLSPIQETQYF

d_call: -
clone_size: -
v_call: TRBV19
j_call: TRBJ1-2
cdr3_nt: TGTGCCAGTAGAATTGCGGGCCAAAGGTATGGCTACACCTTC
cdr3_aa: CASRIAGQRYGYTF

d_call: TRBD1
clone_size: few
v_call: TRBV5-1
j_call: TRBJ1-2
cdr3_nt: TGCGCCAGCAGCCCCGGGACAGGGCTCTATGGCTACACCTTC
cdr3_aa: CASSPGTGLYGYTF

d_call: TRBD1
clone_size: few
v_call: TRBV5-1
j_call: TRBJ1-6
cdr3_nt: TGCGCCAGCAGCCTAAAAGGACAGGGGTCTTCACCCCTCCACTTT
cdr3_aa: CASSLKGQGSSPLHF

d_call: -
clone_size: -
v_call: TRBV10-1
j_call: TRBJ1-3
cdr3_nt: TGCGCCAGCGACAGACTTGTATCTGGAAACACCATATATTTT
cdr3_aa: CASDRLVSGNTIYF

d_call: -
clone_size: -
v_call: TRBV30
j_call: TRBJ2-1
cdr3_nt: TGTGCCTGGAGAGATAGGGGCGAGCAGTTCTTC
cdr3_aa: CAWRDRGEQFF

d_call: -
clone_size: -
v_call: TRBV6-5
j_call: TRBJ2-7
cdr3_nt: TGTGCCAGCAGCCTTACTTGGACAGAGACCTACGAGCAGTACTTC
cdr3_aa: CASSLTWTETYEQYF

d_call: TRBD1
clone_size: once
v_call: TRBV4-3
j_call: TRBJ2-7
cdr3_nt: TGCGCCAGCAGCCAGGGGACATGGGGACAGGGGACTCGCGAGCAGTACTTC
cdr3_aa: CASSQGTWGQGTREQYF

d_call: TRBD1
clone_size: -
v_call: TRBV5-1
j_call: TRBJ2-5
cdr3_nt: TGCGCCAACAGCTTGGGCAGGGGGCGTCAGGAGACCCAGTACTTC
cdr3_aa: CANSLGRGRQETQYF

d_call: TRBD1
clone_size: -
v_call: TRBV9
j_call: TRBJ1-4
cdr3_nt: TGTGCCAGCAGCGGCCGGACAGGGGTTAATGAAAAACTGTTTTTT
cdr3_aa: CASSGRTGVNEKLFF

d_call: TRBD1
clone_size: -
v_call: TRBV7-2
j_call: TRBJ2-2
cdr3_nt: TGTGCCAGCAGCTTAGCTGGACAGGTTTACGGGGAGCTGTTTTTT
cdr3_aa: CASSLAGQVYGELFF

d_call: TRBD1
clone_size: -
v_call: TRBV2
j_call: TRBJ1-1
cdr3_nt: TGTGCCAGCAGTGGAGACAGGGTAAACACTGAAGCTTTCTTT
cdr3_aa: CASSGDRVNTEAFF

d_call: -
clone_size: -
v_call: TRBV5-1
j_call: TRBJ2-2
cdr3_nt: TGCGCCAGCAGCTCGAGGCCGGGGAGCACCGGGGAGCTGTTTTTT
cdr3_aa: CASSSRPGSTGELFF

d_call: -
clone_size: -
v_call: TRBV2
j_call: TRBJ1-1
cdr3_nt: TGTGCCAGCATTAATGGGCCTCTTGGCGCTGAAGCTTTCTTT
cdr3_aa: CASINGPLGAEAFF

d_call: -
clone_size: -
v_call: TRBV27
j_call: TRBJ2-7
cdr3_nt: TGTGCCAGCAGTTTGGCCTTAGGGGCCTACGAGCAGTACTTC
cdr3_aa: CASSLALGAYEQYF

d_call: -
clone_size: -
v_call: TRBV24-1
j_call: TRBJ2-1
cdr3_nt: TGTGCCACCAGCGAGTCCTACAATGAGCAGTTCTTC
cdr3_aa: CATSESYNEQFF